This TCR beta chain was obtained from a study of Graves' ophthalmopathy and Graves' hyperthyroidism. Study overall: In this cohort's terms, stable hyperthyroidism meant no ophthalmopathy by 18 months of follow-up.

Patients were diagnosed from clinical symptoms, serum thyroxine, TRAb, thyroid ultrasound and orbital computed tomography. CDR1 is LGHDT, CDR2 YNNKEL, per germline (reference sequence). The CDR3 contains 14 residues. J gave up 7 bases and V 4 bases, and 7 bases lay outside the gene matches. RNA transcripts provided the template for amplifying TCR beta CDR3 regions. RT-PCR in the first round used HTBI primers; a second-round multiplex PCR followed. TCRdb processed the multiplex PCR reads anew with MiXCR; each CDR3 protein has one entry. The data show more than 1,000,000 distinct CDR3 sequences, with less than 45% seen just once and 11% held by the top ten.

The sample comprised peripheral blood or thyroid tissue (not recorded which). The chain recombines TRBV3-1 with TRBJ2-5; 9 bases fit TRBD2. The TCR sequence derives from an adult man with Graves' hyperthyroidism. CDR3 protein: CASSPVSGGGTQYF. The CDR3 region has the DNA TGTGCCAGCAGCCCCGTTAGCGGGGGCGGGACCCAGTACTTC.